Shown below are 21 T cell receptor beta chains from a single sample sequenced in a study of blood T cell repertoires in COVID-19 (dated by TCRdb to 2018 to 2021). The method behind the library was the immunoSEQ multiplex PCR assay. Held by TCRdb, this immuneACCESS table contains in-frame sequences only and omits some clones. Under half of the omission traces to an unresolved V gene where checked; the cause of the rest is unknown. This sample has roughly 150,000 clones in its table, and 81% of those were observed once. The top ten clonotypes cover 8% to 13% of the sample. The sample consisted of peripheral blood. The source is a man in his 60s with active or convalescent COVID-19.

This sequence joins TRBV20-1 and TRBJ2-7, with unresolved D. The CDR3 loop spans 11 amino acids. The germline CDR1 and CDR2 sequences are DFQATT and SNEGSKA (reference sequence). Deletions cut 0 bases from V and 11 bases from J, with 11 bases between. CDR3 nucleotide sequence: TGCAGTGCTAGAGATGGAGATCGCGAGTACTTC. Its protein is CSARDGDREYF.

In this sample, this clone turned up once. The rearrangement joins TRBV5-1 to TRBJ1-2; TRBD1 aligns across 7 bases. CDR1 is SGHRS and CDR2 is YFSETQ in the germline V gene. The ends lost 0 bases at V and 2 bases at J; junction bases unmatched: 10. The CDR3 has 17 residues. In DNA, the CDR3 is TGCGCCAGCAGCTTGGTGACAGCCAGGGGGGCCAACTATGGCTACACCTTC. Protein product: CASSLVTARGANYGYTF.

This chain links TRBV7-2 with TRBJ2-3; no definite D call. The germline V gene encodes CDR1 SGHTA and CDR2 FQGNSA. The CDR3 has 14 residues. Between the trimmed V and J ends, which lost 4 bases and 0 bases, there was a span of 8 bases. The CDR3 nucleotides are TGTGCCAGCAGCTCCTACTTAAGCACAGATACGCAGTATTTT. Translated, it gives CASSSYLSTDTQYF.

The chain is built from TRBV6-6 and TRBJ2-7; a possible D gene is TRBD2 (6 bases). The CDR3 contains 15 residues. The germline V gene encodes CDR1 MNHNY and CDR2 SVGAGI (reference sequence). Trimming took off 5 bases at V and 2 bases at J, with 16 bases between the two ends. CDR3 sequence (DNA): TGTGCCAGCAGTCAGGGACTCCTAACCACCTACGAGCAGTACTTC. Protein sequence: CASSQGLLTTYEQYF.

The V gene is TRBV14, the J gene TRBJ2-5, with no clear D. In germline, CDR1 is SGHDN, CDR2 FVKESK. V dropped 1 base and J dropped 5 bases, with 8 bases sitting between them. The length of the CDR3 is 13 residues. The CDR3 protein is CASSQGLRETQYF. CDR3 DNA sequence: TGTGCCAGCAGCCAAGGGCTCAGGGAGACCCAGTACTTC. Full variable domain (missing parts from reference TRBV14 and TRBJ2-5): EAGVTQFPSHSVIEKGQTVTLRCDPISGHDNLYWYRRVMGKEIKFLLHFVKESKQDESGMPNNRFLAERTGGTYSTLKVQPAELEDSGVYFCASSQGLRETQYFGPGTRLLVL.

Many counts were recorded for this clone. The sample has other DNA sequences that encode this CDR3 too. The rearrangement links TRBV27 to TRBJ2-7, with a weak D call TRBD1 (5 bases). V dropped 2 bases and J dropped 3 bases, with 11 bases sitting between them. There are 14 residues in the CDR3. Germline-derived CDR1 and CDR2 are MNHEY and SMNVEV (reference sequence). The CDR3 nucleotides are TGTGCCAGCAGTTTAGGGCTAGGGGACTACGAGCAGTACTTC. Translation gives CASSLGLGDYEQYF.

The V and J genes are TRBV5-1 and TRBJ1-4; weak D call: TRBD1 (6 bases). The germline V and J ends were trimmed by 2 bases and 8 bases, with 13 bases remaining between them. Germline V gives CDR1 SGHRS, CDR2 YFSETQ. The CDR3 totals 14 residues. CDR3 sequence reads: CASSLGQSGEKLFF. CDR3 sequence (DNA): TGCGCCAGCAGCTTAGGACAGTCGGGAGAAAAACTGTTTTTT.

The chain carries TRBV7-2 and TRBJ2-7, with 8 bases identical to TRBD1. The V gene end was trimmed by 6 bases and the J gene end by 4 bases; junction bases not matched to a gene: 8. Germline loops: CDR1 SGHTA, CDR2 FQGNSA. This CDR3 comprises 14 residues. CDR3 DNA sequence: TGTGCCAGCAGTCGCGGACAGGGCCCTTACGAGCAGTACTTC. It codes for CASSRGQGPYEQYF.

The V gene is TRBV3-1 (or the pseudogene TRBV3-2), the J gene TRBJ2-2; D is perhaps TRBD2 (5 bases). CDR3 length: 13 amino acids. Trimming stripped 5 bases from V and 9 bases from J, with 13 bases between. Looked up from germline, CDR1 is LGHDT and CDR2 is YNNKEL (reference sequence). Here the CDR3 reads CASSTRVDRELFF. In DNA, the CDR3 is TGTGCCAGCAGCACGCGGGTGGATCGGGAGCTGTTTTTT.

The rearrangement joins TRBV18 to TRBJ2-1; perhaps TRBD2 as D (6 bases). The CDR3 is 17 amino acids. V was trimmed by 0 bases and J by 0 bases, leaving 12 bases between them. Germline CDR1 KGHSH, CDR2 LQKENI. CDR3 region: CASSPPSSASSYNEQFF. CDR3 coding DNA: TGTGCCAGCTCACCACCGTCTAGCGCTAGCTCCTACAATGAGCAGTTCTTC.

The V call is TRBV5-6, the J call TRBJ2-1; 7 nucleotides match TRBD1. Germline assignment: CDR1 SGHDT and CDR2 YYEEEE. This CDR3 comprises 16 residues. The trim removed 4 bases at V and 1 base at J, leaving 8 bases unmatched. The CDR3 sequence: CASSLGQLLSYNEQFF. The DNA of the CDR3 is TGTGCCAGCAGCCTGGGACAGCTCCTTTCCTACAATGAGCAGTTCTTC.

The chain is built from TRBV9 and TRBJ2-7; 7 positions match TRBD1. CDR3 length equals 15 residues. V shed 0 bases and J 4 bases; nucleotides not matched to a gene: 7. From germline, CDR1 is SGDLS and CDR2 YYNGEE. This CDR3 is CASSVDRGGGYEQYF. DNA of the CDR3: TGTGCCAGCAGCGTAGACAGGGGTGGTGGATACGAGCAGTACTTC.

The chain has TRBV10-2 and TRBJ1-5; D ambiguous. In germline, CDR1 is WSHSY, CDR2 SAAADI. This CDR3 spans 12 amino acids. V was pared by 8 bases and J by 4 bases, with 9 bases between. The CDR3 DNA follows: TGCGCCAGCCGAGGTGGGAATCAGCCCCAGCATTTT. This sequence encodes CASRGGNQPQHF.

This rearrangement joins TRBV3-1 (or the pseudogene TRBV3-2) to TRBJ2-4; 11 nucleotides align to TRBD1. Germline V CDR1 and CDR2: LGHDT, YNNKEL (reference sequence). After removal of 1 base from V and 6 bases from J, the junction contained 5 bases not matched to a gene. The CDR3 is 16 residues long. The CDR3 DNA sequence: TGTGCCAGCAGCCAAGCATCCGGGACAGGGGGAAACATTCAGTACTTC. This encodes CASSQASGTGGNIQYF.

The V and J genes are TRBV29-1 and TRBJ1-1; 7 nucleotides agree with TRBD1. Germline V gene data show CDR1 as SQVTM and CDR2 as ANQGSEA. The junction had 4 bases not matched to a gene; V was cut back by 5 bases and J by 1 base. There are 13 residues in the CDR3. CDR3 residues: CSVSGTENTEAFF. The CDR3 region has the DNA TGCAGCGTTTCCGGGACAGAGAACACTGAAGCTTTCTTT.

This clone was seen once. This chain links TRBV10-1 with TRBJ1-1; D remains ambiguous. V was trimmed by 6 bases and J by 10 bases, leaving 15 bases between them. Germline V gives CDR1 WNHNN, CDR2 SYGVQD (reference sequence). This CDR3 has 12 residues. The DNA for the CDR3 is TGCGCCAGCAGATACTGTAGATCTGGAGCTTTCTTT. This translates into CASRYCRSGAFF.

The rearrangement uses TRBV2 and TRBJ2-7, with D tentatively TRBD2 (6 bases). The germline CDR1 and CDR2 sequences are SNHLY and FYNNEI. Trimming removed 6 bases at V and 0 bases at J, with 21 bases between. CDR3 length: 17 amino acids. CDR3 protein: CASRGGIGRISSYEQYF. The CDR3 DNA sequence: TGTGCCAGCAGGGGGGGAATAGGACGGATAAGCTCCTACGAGCAGTACTTC.

The V call is TRBV5-6, the J call TRBJ2-1; D ambiguous. The V gene lost 0 bases and the J gene lost 5 bases, with 9 bases spanning the gap. Germline lookup yields CDR1 SGHDT and CDR2 YYEEEE. This CDR3 comprises 14 residues. The DNA for the CDR3 is TGTGCCAGCAGCTTGGGAGTCTTCCACAATGAGCAGTTCTTC. The encoded protein is CASSLGVFHNEQFF.

The J gene is TRBJ2-3, the V gene TRBV7-2, with 11 bases identical to TRBD2. V trimming: 2 bases; J trimming: 3 bases; junction bases outside the gene matches: 4. CDR1 is SGHTA and CDR2 is FQGNSA in the germline V gene. CDR3 length equals 16 residues. In nucleotides, the CDR3 is TGTGCCAGCAGCTTACTAGCGGGAGGCCAGACAGATACGCAGTATTTT. The encoded protein is CASSLLAGGQTDTQYF.

J is TRBJ1-1 and V is TRBV19; D is unresolved. Trimming left V 5 bases short and J 6 bases short, with 16 bases between. Germline CDR1 is LNHDA and CDR2 is SQIVND (reference sequence). CDR3 length: 14 amino acids. The CDR3 here is CASSERFLNPEAFF. In nucleotides, the CDR3 is TGTGCCAGTAGTGAGAGGTTCCTCAATCCTGAAGCTTTCTTT. Supplemented by reference TRBV19 and TRBJ1-1, the full variable domain reads DGGITQSPKYLFRKEGQNVTLSCEQNLNHDAMYWYRQDPGQGLRLIYYSQIVNDFQKGDIAEGYSVSREKKESFPLTVTSAQKNPTAFYLCASSERFLNPEAFFGQGTRLTVV.

The chain carries TRBV18 and TRBJ2-7, with 9 bases aligning to TRBD1. V lost 1 base and J lost 5; bases outside the gene matches: 9. Per the germline V gene, CDR1 is KGHSH and CDR2 is LQKENI. This CDR3 contains 16 residues. DNA for the CDR3: TGTGCCAGCTCACCACTCCCTGGACAGGGGAAGGACGAGCAGTACTTC. Its translation is CASSPLPGQGKDEQYF.